This T cell receptor (beta chain) was retrieved from a study of cytomegalovirus exposure and HLA in healthy donors. This clone showed up just once. Germline-derived CDR1 and CDR2 are ENHRY and SYGVKD. V lost 2 bases and J lost 6, with 5 bases in between. This CDR3 has 12 residues. Primers: 60 Vbeta forward and 13 Jbeta reverse. This table comes from immunoSEQ multiplex PCR, and its TCRdb copy is limited to in-frame clones, with some not included. Of around 60,000 clones listed, approximately 72% are singletons. The chain links TRBV10-3 to TRBJ2-1; D not certain. The sequenced material came from PBMCs. This TCR was recovered from a man aged 50-59 years in good health and CMV-seropositive. The CDR3 sequence is CAISELSNEQFF. Written as DNA, the CDR3 is TGTGCCATCAGTGAGCTAAGCAATGAGCAGTTCTTC.